Below, 19 T cell receptor beta chains from the same sample are listed, as sequenced in a study of cytomegalovirus exposure and HLA in healthy donors. Use of 60 Vbeta and 13 Jbeta primers characterized the PCR. The repertoire was sequenced with immunoSEQ multiplex PCR; TCRdb's copy has only in-frame clones and lacks some. This sample yields about 140,000 clones, of which roughly four fifths are seen a single time; approximately 1.9% belongs to the top ten. Sequenced: PBMCs. The receptors were sampled from a woman in her thirties or forties in good health and CMV-seronegative.

The V and J genes are TRBV28 and TRBJ2-7, with 11 bases fitting TRBD2. This CDR3 is built from 15 residues. Germline V gene lookup returns CDR1 MDHEN and CDR2 SYDVKM. Germline trimming cut 6 bases from V and 6 bases from J; bases unmatched to any gene: 10. This CDR3 reads CASRPGLAVFVEQYF. In DNA, the CDR3 is TGTGCCAGCAGACCGGGACTAGCGGTCTTCGTCGAGCAGTACTTC.

The chain joins TRBV18 to TRBJ1-1; 9 bases agree with TRBD1. The J segment lost 2 bases and the V segment lost 5 bases, leaving 6 bases of the junction unmatched. The CDR3 is made up of 15 amino acids. CDR1 and CDR2 (germline): KGHSH, LQKENI. CDR3 loop: CASSITDRGNTEAFF. The CDR3 DNA follows: TGTGCCAGCTCAATTACGGACAGGGGCAACACTGAAGCTTTCTTT.

This chain uses TRBV5-4 with TRBJ2-7; 8 nucleotides match TRBD1. Germline trimming cut 3 bases from V and 7 bases from J; bases unmatched to any gene: 3. Germline loops: CDR1 SGHNT, CDR2 YYREEE (reference sequence). CDR3 size: 12 residues. The CDR3 spells CASSSTGVEQYF. The DNA for the CDR3 is TGTGCCAGCAGCTCGACAGGGGTTGAGCAGTACTTC.

The V gene is TRBV19, the J gene TRBJ2-1; D possibly corresponds to TRBD1 (5 bases). The V gene lost 3 bases and the J gene lost 8 bases, with 11 bases spanning the gap. There are 13 residues in the CDR3. Germline V gene sequence: CDR1 LNHDA, CDR2 SQIVND (reference sequence). This CDR3 reads CASSIRVAHEQFF. CDR3 DNA sequence: TGTGCCAGTAGTATCAGGGTTGCCCATGAGCAGTTCTTC.

This chain connects TRBV28 to TRBJ1-1, with 7 bases fitting TRBD1. Trimming at V came to 6 bases and at J to 7 bases, leaving 14 bases not matched to a gene. The germline V gene encodes CDR1 MDHEN and CDR2 SYDVKM. This CDR3 region has 15 residues. The CDR3 spells CASSPRGTASNEAFF. The CDR3 DNA follows: TGTGCCAGCAGCCCTAGGGGGACAGCCTCTAATGAAGCTTTCTTT. The full variable domain, completed using reference TRBV28 and TRBJ1-1, is DVKVTQSSRYLVKRTGEKVFLECVQDMDHENMFWYRQDPGLGLRLIYFSYDVKMKEKGDIPEGYSVSREKKERFSLILESASTNQTSMYLCASSPRGTASNEAFFGQGTRLTVV.

The chain is built from TRBV9 and TRBJ2-7; D not certain. CDR3 length: 14 amino acids. V was cut by 6 bases and J by 0 bases, with 13 bases left in between. The germline CDR1 and CDR2 sequences are SGDLS and YYNGEE. The CDR3 DNA is TGTGCCAGCAACCCAGGTTTGAGCTCCTACGAGCAGTACTTC. It yields the protein CASNPGLSSYEQYF.

The V gene is TRBV28, the J gene TRBJ2-2; unclear D gene. CDR3 length equals 12 residues. Germline values: CDR1 MDHEN, CDR2 SYDVKM. Trimming took off 3 bases at V and 8 bases at J, with 7 bases between the two ends. The CDR3 sequence: CASSFPGGELFF. DNA for the CDR3: TGTGCCAGCAGTTTCCCGGGTGGGGAGCTGTTTTTT.

The chain joins TRBV2 to TRBJ2-7; 9 bases are a match to TRBD2. The V gene's germline CDR1 is SNHLY and CDR2 FYNNEI. V trimming: 5 bases; J trimming: 0 bases; junction bases outside the gene matches: 11. The CDR3 has 17 amino acids. The CDR3 bases are TGTGCCAGCAGTTACCGGTCGGGCGGGAGGGCCTCCTACGAGCAGTACTTC. Translation gives CASSYRSGGRASYEQYF.

On this clone: Other DNA sequences in the same sample also yield this CDR3. The V gene is TRBV27, the J gene TRBJ2-3; 8 bases align to TRBD1. This CDR3 region has 14 residues. Trimming removed 3 bases from V and 3 bases from J; junction bases left unmatched: 2. Germline-derived CDR1 and CDR2 are MNHEY and SMNVEV (reference sequence). The CDR3 loop is CASSFDRGTDTQYF. The CDR3 DNA reads as TGTGCCAGCAGTTTTGACAGGGGTACAGATACGCAGTATTTT.

V gene TRBV15 combines with J gene TRBJ1-4; perhaps TRBD1 as D (5 bases). The V end lost 6 bases, the J end lost 7 bases, and 21 bases lay between the germline ends. CDR1 LNHNV and CDR2 YYDKDF come from the germline V gene (reference sequence). The CDR3 consists of 16 residues. The CDR3 DNA follows: TGTGCCACCAGTCCCAGGGAGGACTTCGGGGGTGAAAAACTGTTTTTT. Translating gives CATSPREDFGGEKLFF. The complete variable domain, with remaining parts taken from reference TRBV15 and TRBJ1-4, reads DAMVIQNPRYQVTQFGKPVTLSCSQTLNHNVMYWYQQKSSQAPKLLFHYYDKDFNNEADTPDNFQSRRPNTSFCFLDIRSPGLGDTAMYLCATSPREDFGGEKLFFGSGTQLSVL.

This clone has only a few counts. CDR3 coding DNA: TGTGCCAGCAGTGAAGAGGGAACCTACTACAATGAGCAGTTCTTC. This encodes CASSEEGTYYNEQFF. V is TRBV6-4 and J is TRBJ2-1; D may be TRBD2 (5 bases). V was trimmed by 3 bases and J by 3 bases, leaving 12 bases between them. This CDR3 spans 15 amino acids. From germline, CDR1 is MRHNA and CDR2 SNTAGT.

In nucleotides, the CDR3 is TGTGCCAGCAGTTTCCAGGGGCTCGACACTGAAGCTTTCTTT. This translates into CASSFQGLDTEAFF. The rearrangement uses TRBV28 and TRBJ1-1, with TRBD1 as a possible D gene (6 bases). Germline V CDR1 and CDR2: MDHEN, SYDVKM. There are 14 residues in the CDR3. The V gene lost 3 bases and the J gene lost 3 bases, with 11 bases spanning the gap.

The chain carries TRBV11-3 and TRBJ2-7; 11 bases align to TRBD2. CDR3 length: 15 amino acids. Germline lookup yields CDR1 SGHNT and CDR2 YENEEA. The V and J ends lost 2 bases and 4 bases, in that order; junction bases with no gene match: 4. The CDR3 DNA sequence: TGTGCCAGCAGCTTACGCGGGACTAGCGGATACGAGCAGTACTTC. Residues: CASSLRGTSGYEQYF.

Regarding this clone: In the same sample, other DNA sequences code for this CDR3. The chain carries TRBV9 and TRBJ1-3; the D gene is possibly TRBD1 (6 bases). The V and J ends lost 2 bases and 0 bases respectively, with 12 bases between them. Germline V lookup: CDR1 SGDLS, CDR2 YYNGEE. This CDR3 has 16 residues. The CDR3 loop reads CASSVHSRGSGNTIYF. CDR3 in DNA: TGTGCCAGCAGCGTTCATTCCAGGGGCTCTGGAAACACCATATATTTT.

The chain is built from TRBV2 and TRBJ2-7; 14 positions agree with TRBD2. Per germline, CDR1 SNHLY and CDR2 FYNNEI. The trim removed 5 bases at V and 4 bases at J, leaving 13 bases unmatched. This CDR3 is 18 amino acids long. The CDR3 loop reads CASSLSRTSGRLGYEQYF. Written as DNA, the CDR3 is TGTGCCAGCAGTCTGTCTCGGACTAGCGGGAGGTTAGGGTACGAGCAGTACTTC.

The chain joins TRBV5-1 to TRBJ1-4; 8 bases line up with TRBD1. CDR1 SGHRS and CDR2 YFSETQ come from the germline V gene. With V trimmed by 4 bases and J by 7 bases, 6 bases remained unmatched. This CDR3 has 14 amino acids. The CDR3 here is CASSLGQGSEKLFF. In nucleotides, the CDR3 is TGCGCCAGCAGCCTCGGACAGGGAAGTGAAAAACTGTTTTTT.

The chain couples TRBV27 to TRBJ2-3; 10 bases match TRBD2. The V segment lost 2 bases and the J segment 5 bases; nucleotides outside the gene matches: 4. Germline V CDR1 and CDR2: MNHEY, SMNVEV (reference sequence). The CDR3 totals 15 residues. DNA of the CDR3: TGTGCCAGCAGTTTAGGGACTAGCGCGGGAGATACGCAGTATTTT. Its protein product is CASSLGTSAGDTQYF.

The chain joins TRBV25-1 to TRBJ2-5; possible D gene TRBD2, 5 bases. V lost 4 bases and J 11 bases, leaving 14 bases between the germline ends. This CDR3 spans 12 amino acids. Germline V gene sequence: CDR1 MGHDK, CDR2 SYGVNS. In DNA, the CDR3 is TGTGCCAGCAGTGTCGGACTCCTCGCGCAGTACTTC. This encodes CASSVGLLAQYF. The full variable domain, rest sourced from reference TRBV25-1 and TRBJ2-5, is EADIYQTPRYLVIGTGKKITLECSQTMGHDKMYWYQQDPGMELHLIHYSYGVNSTEKGDLSSESTVSRIRTEHFPLTLESARPSHTSQYLCASSVGLLAQYFGPGTRLLVL.

J is TRBJ1-4 and V is TRBV19, with no clear D. The CDR3 loop spans 15 amino acids. In germline, CDR1 is LNHDA, CDR2 SQIVND (reference sequence). V lost 4 bases to trimming and J lost 5 bases, with 14 bases between them. The chain's CDR3 is CASSTPWGGNEKLFF. The CDR3 region has the DNA TGTGCCAGTAGTACACCCTGGGGAGGCAATGAAAAACTGTTTTTT.